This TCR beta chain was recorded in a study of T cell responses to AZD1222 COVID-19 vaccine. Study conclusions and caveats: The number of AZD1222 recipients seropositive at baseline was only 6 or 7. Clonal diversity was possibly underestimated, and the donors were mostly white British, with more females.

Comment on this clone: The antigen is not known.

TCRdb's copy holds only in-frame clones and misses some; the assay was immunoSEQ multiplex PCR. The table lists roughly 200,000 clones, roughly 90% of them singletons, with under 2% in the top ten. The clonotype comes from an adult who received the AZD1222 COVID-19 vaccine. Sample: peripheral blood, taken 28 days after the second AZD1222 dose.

As DNA, the CDR3 is TGTGCCAGTAGTAACCGGGTCTGGCGGGAGGGAGGAACCGGGGAGCTGTTTTTT. Protein product: CASSNRVWREGGTGELFF. The chain recombines TRBV19 with TRBJ2-2; the match to TRBD2 covers 9 bases. CDR3 size: 18 residues. CDR1 is LNHDA, CDR2 SQIVND, per germline (reference sequence). V gave up 4 bases and J gave up 5 bases; unmatched junction bases: 14.